This T cell receptor (beta chain) was recovered during a study of a mutant IDH1 vaccine in newly diagnosed glioma. As for the study in general: There were roughly 60% males and approximately 38% females among treated patients, whose mean age was 40.4 years. Visit V12 was scheduled at week 35 and visit V13 at week 47.

The time point here: week 47, end of study. Every vaccine dose comprised 300 ug of mutant IDH1 20-mer peptide plus topical imiquimod. Weeks 1, 3, 5, 7, 11, 15, 19 and 23 were when patients received their eight vaccinations. Sequenced by immunoSEQ multiplex PCR; TCRdb stores in-frame clones only, minus some. The table includes some 60,000 clones, roughly four fifths detected once. About this clone itself: Its antigen remains unknown.

From germline, CDR1 is SGHTA and CDR2 FQGNSA. V shed 6 bases and J shed 7 bases, with 12 bases lying between them. The CDR3 loop spans 13 amino acids. General study results and limits: Researchers report vaccine-induced immune responses in roughly 93% of patients.

The TCR sequence derives from a woman between 45 and 65 years old with glioma. This chain links TRBV7-2 with TRBJ2-2; D unclear. Sample: PBMCs, taken from a glioma patient whose treatment included an IDH1 peptide vaccine. In nucleotides, the CDR3 is TGTGCCAGCAGGCCGGCTAGTAGCGGGGAGCTGTTTTTT. This encodes CASRPASSGELFF.